The entry below gives a single TCR beta chain sequence along with its context. The antigen is unknown. Per the germline V gene, CDR1 is SGHRS and CDR2 is YFSETQ. There are 15 residues in the CDR3. Trimming cost V 7 bases and J 3 bases; bases outside gene matches: 11. The primer mix had 60 Vbeta and 13 Jbeta primers. TCRdb's table, derived via immunoSEQ multiplex PCR, lists solely in-frame clones and lacks some. This sample has about 80,000 clones, with over 70% found just once. This specimen belongs to a study of cytomegalovirus exposure and HLA in healthy donors. Study outcomes and limitations: Researchers catalogued around 150 TCR beta chains as cytomegalovirus-associated.

This chain uses TRBV5-1 with TRBJ2-3; 7 bases line up with TRBD1. This TCR came from a man aged 50 to 60 in good health and CMV-seropositive. The sequencing input was PBMCs. CDR3 residues: CASSPPGTDTDTQYF. For the CDR3, the DNA is TGCGCCAGCTCTCCCCCAGGGACAGATACAGATACGCAGTATTTT. Full variable domain (missing parts from reference TRBV5-1 and TRBJ2-3): KAGVTQTPRYLIKTRGQQVTLSCSPISGHRSVSWYQQTPGQGLQFLFEYFSETQRNKGNFPGRFSGRQFSNSRSEMNVSTLELGDSALYLCASSPPGTDTDTQYFGPGTRLTVL.